Below, 31 T cell receptor beta chains from the same sample are listed, as sequenced in a study of vaccination and CD4 T cells after COVID-19. Specified treatment: roughly ten-day PBMC culture with coronavirus spike peptide pools or control peptides (ViraFEST assay). For these TCRs, the target antigens are not known. Oncomine TCR Beta short-read sequencing was applied to DNA from cultured CD4+ T cells. TCRdb fed the PCR reads into MiXCR, producing one record per CDR3 protein. The sample includes more than 20,000 distinct CDR3 sequences, roughly 70% of them seen just once. The source material was CD4+ T cells from blood, cultured in vitro. The receptors originated from a human donor who had recovered from COVID-19.

This clonotype occurred a few times. This sequence joins TRBV7-2 and TRBJ2-3; D uncertain. Per the germline V gene, CDR1 is SGHTA and CDR2 is FQGNSA. The CDR3 consists of 15 residues. With 4 bases removed from V and 4 bases from J, the gap between germline ends came to 15 bases. For the CDR3, the DNA is TGTGCCAGCAGCTCGTCGGCCCCCCTAGCAGATACGCAGTATTTT. Translating it yields CASSSSAPLADTQYF.

V usage is TRBV6-1 and J usage is TRBJ1-2; a weak D match, TRBD1 (6 bases). Germline values: CDR1 MNHNS, CDR2 SASEGT. V dropped 7 bases and J dropped 4 bases, with 16 bases sitting between them. The CDR3 sequence is 14 residues long. CDR3 DNA sequence: TGTGCCAGCAAGAAACGGACAGAATTCTATGGCTACACCTTC. Translation gives CASKKRTEFYGYTF.

V and J are TRBV28 and TRBJ2-3; TRBD1 matches 8 bases. The germline V gene has CDR1 MDHEN and CDR2 SYDVKM. The CDR3 is 15 residues long. The V gene end was trimmed by 6 bases and the J gene end by 0 bases; junction bases not matched to a gene: 5. CDR3 DNA sequence: TGTGCCAGCAGAGGGACAGGCCGTAGCACAGATACGCAGTATTTT. Its translation: CASRGTGRSTDTQYF.

This clonotype is termed large. The chain joins TRBV15 to TRBJ1-1; 9 bases line up with TRBD1. V shed 5 bases, J shed 6 bases, and the junction held 7 bases outside the gene matches. There are 14 residues in the CDR3. CDR1 and CDR2 from the germline V gene are LNHNV and YYDKDF (reference sequence). The CDR3 is CATSPPGQGSEAFF. The CDR3 bases are TGTGCCACCAGCCCCCCGGGACAGGGATCTGAAGCTTTCTTT.

This clonotype showed up just once. V gene TRBV15 combines with J gene TRBJ2-7; D possibly corresponds to TRBD1 (5 bases). The germline V and J ends were trimmed by 1 base and 0 bases, with 10 bases remaining between them. This CDR3 comprises 15 residues. The germline CDR1 and CDR2 sequences are LNHNV and YYDKDF (reference sequence). Written as DNA, the CDR3 is TGTGCCACCAGCAGAGGCCAGGGCAGCTCCTACGAGCAGTACTTC. Amino acid sequence: CATSRGQGSSYEQYF.

This clonotype was recorded a few times. The chain is built from TRBV10-3 and TRBJ2-5; tentatively, D is TRBD2 (7 bases). Trimming took off 3 bases at V and 4 bases at J, with 12 bases between the two ends. CDR1 ENHRY and CDR2 SYGVKD come from the germline V gene. The length of the CDR3 is 14 residues. For the CDR3, the DNA is TGTGCCATCAGTGAAGGGGGAGGGGTAGAGACCCAGTACTTC. It is translated as CAISEGGGVETQYF.

This clonotype has a handful of counts. The chain carries TRBV7-2 and TRBJ1-1; TRBD1 agrees at 8 bases. Losses at the gene ends were 5 bases for V and 0 bases for J; bases not matched to a gene: 11. Germline V gene lookup returns CDR1 SGHTA and CDR2 FQGNSA. The CDR3 consists of 17 residues. The CDR3 is CASSPLDRGRMNTEAFF. The CDR3 coding sequence is TGTGCCAGCAGCCCGCTCGACAGGGGTCGTATGAACACTGAAGCTTTCTTT. Complete variable domain (other parts from reference TRBV7-2 and TRBJ1-1): GAGVSQSPSNKVTEKGKDVELRCDPISGHTALYWYRQSLGQGLEFLIYFQGNSAPDKSGLPSDRFSAERTGGSVSTLTIQRTQQEDSAVYLCASSPLDRGRMNTEAFFGQGTRLTVV.

This rearrangement joins TRBV6-1 to TRBJ1-4, with D tentatively TRBD1 (5 bases). The CDR3 covers 15 residues. Deletions cut 7 bases from V and 1 base from J, with 13 bases between. In germline, CDR1 is MNHNS, CDR2 SASEGT. The CDR3 region is CASTLRGVTNEKLFF. The CDR3 DNA is TGTGCCAGCACTCTACGGGGGGTAACTAATGAAAAACTGTTTTTT.

A few counts support this clonotype. The genes are TRBV20-1 and TRBJ2-1; 12 nucleotides agree with TRBD2. There are 14 residues in the CDR3. Germline V lookup: CDR1 DFQATT, CDR2 SNEGSKA (reference sequence). J was trimmed by 7 bases and V by 7 bases; bases with no gene match: 8. The CDR3 DNA reads as TGCAGTGGGACTAGCGGGGTACTGAGGAATGAGCAGTTCTTC. This translates into CSGTSGVLRNEQFF.

This clonotype has a handful of counts. The J gene is TRBJ1-1, the V gene TRBV6-2 or TRBV6-3; perhaps TRBD1 as D (5 bases). Germline CDR1 and CDR2: MNHEY and SVGEGT. The CDR3 is 13 residues long. V gave up 2 bases and J gave up 4 bases, with 8 bases separating them. The CDR3 nucleotides read TGTGCCAGCAGTTACGGGGACCTCACTGAAGCTTTCTTT. This codes for CASSYGDLTEAFF.

V is TRBV20-1 and J is TRBJ2-1; D possibly matches TRBD1 or TRBD2 (7 bases each). V was trimmed by 5 bases and J by 8 bases, leaving 19 bases between them. There are 14 residues in the CDR3. Per germline, CDR1 DFQATT and CDR2 SNEGSKA (reference sequence). DNA of the CDR3: TGCAGTGCTGCGCTTTGGGAGGGGGCCGATGAGCAGTTCTTC. Its translation is CSAALWEGADEQFF.

The V call is TRBV21-1, the J call TRBJ1-2. TRBV21-1 is recorded as a pseudogene. This CDR3 spans 14 amino acids. The CDR3 region is CASSLGVSFYGYTF. The CDR3, as DNA: TGTGCCAGCAGCTTAGGAGTTTCATTCTATGGCTACACCTTC.

The chain links TRBV7-9 to TRBJ2-7, with D perhaps TRBD1 (6 bases). The CDR3 has 14 amino acids. Looked up from germline, CDR1 is SEHNR and CDR2 is FQNEAQ (reference sequence). Trimming left V 4 bases short and J 7 bases short, with 17 bases between. DNA for the CDR3: TGTGCCAGCAGCTCCTTGAGGTCAGGGGTTGAGCAGTACTTC. This sequence encodes CASSSLRSGVEQYF.

The rearrangement links TRBV2 to TRBJ1-2; 7 bases agree with TRBD1. The CDR3 runs to 12 residues. Germline V CDR1 and CDR2: SNHLY, FYNNEI. V lost 11 bases, J lost 4 bases, and 7 bases stayed unmatched. CDR3 sequence (DNA): TGTGCCTCTGGAGGGACAGCCTATGGCTACACCTTC. It codes for CASGGTAYGYTF.

The CDR3 DNA sequence: TGTGCCAGCAGTTTAGACCGCACTGAAGCTTTCTTT. Protein: CASSLDRTEAFF. The chain joins TRBV28 to TRBJ1-1; D gene ambiguous. From germline, CDR1 is MDHEN and CDR2 SYDVKM. The CDR3 spans 12 residues. Trimming pared 2 bases from V and 4 bases from J, leaving 5 bases between.

The sample holds one count of this clonotype. This chain connects TRBV20-1 to TRBJ2-1; the D is unclear. This CDR3 is 14 amino acids long. Germline CDR1 is DFQATT and CDR2 is SNEGSKA (reference sequence). With 6 bases removed from V and 6 bases from J, the gap between germline ends came to 18 bases. The CDR3 region is CSAIRNIGRNEQFF. The DNA for the CDR3 is TGCAGTGCCATCCGCAACATAGGGCGCAATGAGCAGTTCTTC.

The rearrangement links TRBV19 to TRBJ2-5; 8 bases are shared with TRBD1. Losses at the gene ends were 1 base for V and 4 bases for J; bases not matched to a gene: 11. Germline values: CDR1 LNHDA, CDR2 SQIVND (reference sequence). The CDR3 spans 17 residues. The CDR3 DNA reads TGTGCCAGTAGTATAGTCTTGCCTGGACAGGGTAGAGAGACCCAGTACTTC. It translates to CASSIVLPGQGRETQYF.

The chain uses TRBV20-1 and TRBJ2-7; D may be TRBD1 or TRBD2 (5 bases each). Germline assignment: CDR1 DFQATT and CDR2 SNEGSKA (reference sequence). The CDR3 consists of 15 residues. V was clipped by 0 bases and J by 5 bases, with 17 bases between them. The CDR3 spells CSARDPGTQDHEQYF. The CDR3, as DNA: TGCAGTGCTAGAGATCCGGGGACCCAAGACCACGAGCAGTACTTC.

V and J are TRBV19 and TRBJ1-6, with D perhaps matching TRBD1 (6 bases). Trimming pared 0 bases from V and 9 bases from J, leaving 9 bases between. Per germline, CDR1 LNHDA and CDR2 SQIVND (reference sequence). This CDR3 spans 14 amino acids. The CDR3 region has the DNA TGTGCCAGTAGTATAGAGGGGGCGCGTTCACCCCTCCACTTT. Translating gives CASSIEGARSPLHF.

Notes on this clonotype: Germline and junction disagree at one end, which may indicate a read error. The chain links TRBV20-1 to TRBJ2-1; 12 bases line up with TRBD2. This CDR3 is 15 amino acids long. In germline, CDR1 is DFQATT, CDR2 SNEGSKA (reference sequence). The DNA for the CDR3 is TGCAGTGCTAGGGGACTAGCGGGCCCGTTTAATGGGCAGTTCTTC. It yields the protein CSARGLAGPFNGQFF.

The chain uses TRBV6-2 or TRBV6-3 and TRBJ2-1; TRBD2 aligns across 9 bases. The CDR3 is 13 amino acids. Trimming removed 8 bases from V and 9 bases from J; junction bases left unmatched: 8. Germline V gives CDR1 MNHEY, CDR2 SVGEGT. DNA for the CDR3: TGTGCCAGCGTGTCTAGCGGGATTGGTGAGCAGTTCTTC. This translates into CASVSSGIGEQFF.

The V gene is TRBV15, the J gene TRBJ2-2; 7 bases fit TRBD2. This CDR3 spans 16 amino acids. V was clipped by 7 bases and J by 3 bases; unmatched bases: 11. The germline V gene encodes CDR1 LNHNV and CDR2 YYDKDF (reference sequence). In nucleotides, the CDR3 is TGTGCCACCACGACCCGTGGGGGGAGGGACACCGGGGAGCTGTTTTTT. This translates into CATTTRGGRDTGELFF. The variable domain in full, completed from reference TRBV15 and TRBJ2-2, reads DAMVIQNPRYQVTQFGKPVTLSCSQTLNHNVMYWYQQKSSQAPKLLFHYYDKDFNNEADTPDNFQSRRPNTSFCFLDIRSPGLGDTAMYLCATTTRGGRDTGELFFGEGSRLTVL.

This sequence joins TRBV29-1 and TRBJ1-1; a weak D match, TRBD1 (6 bases). Deletions cut 7 bases from V and 1 base from J, with 16 bases between. The CDR3 has 14 amino acids. The germline V gene has CDR1 SQVTM and CDR2 ANQGSEA. In DNA form, the CDR3 reads TGCAGCGCCGCCCCGGGGGCTCGGAACACTGAAGCTTTCTTT. Translated, it gives CSAAPGARNTEAFF.

This clonotype was seen more than once but under ten times. The rearrangement joins TRBV20-1 to TRBJ1-6; D remains unclear. The CDR3 contains 14 residues. Per the germline V gene, CDR1 is DFQATT and CDR2 is SNEGSKA (reference sequence). Between the trimmed V and J ends, which lost 6 bases and 2 bases, there was a span of 11 bases. The CDR3 region is CSAIARTYNSPLHF. CDR3 sequence (DNA): TGCAGTGCCATTGCTAGGACCTATAATTCACCCCTCCACTTT.

V usage is TRBV19 and J usage is TRBJ1-2; 8 positions agree with TRBD1. Germline CDR1 reads LNHDA; CDR2 reads SQIVND (reference sequence). This CDR3 has 16 amino acids. V was pared by 6 bases and J by 8 bases, with 17 bases of the junction left unmatched. In nucleotides, the CDR3 is TGTGCCAGTAGCGAGTGGCAGGGGGCGCGTAATTGGGGCTACACCTTC. Amino acid sequence: CASSEWQGARNWGYTF.

The rearrangement uses TRBV7-2 and TRBJ2-1; possible D gene TRBD2, 5 bases. Germline V gene data show CDR1 as SGHTA and CDR2 as FQGNSA. The CDR3 extends over 16 amino acids. V lost 4 bases to trimming and J lost 6 bases, with 19 bases between them. The CDR3 region is CASSSRTPQIVNEQFF. DNA of the CDR3: TGTGCCAGCAGCTCCCGGACTCCCCAGATTGTCAATGAGCAGTTCTTC.

The sample holds a few counts of this clonotype. This rearrangement joins TRBV12-3 or TRBV12-4 to TRBJ2-7, with 10 bases that match TRBD2. J lost 7 bases, V lost 3 bases, and 12 bases had no gene match. CDR3 size: 16 residues. Here the CDR3 reads CASSFASGRSKPEQYF. The CDR3 nucleotides are TGTGCCAGCAGTTTTGCTAGCGGGAGAAGTAAGCCGGAGCAGTACTTC.

The CDR3 loop is CASRPGLYTGELFF. The CDR3 DNA sequence: TGTGCCAGTAGGCCGGGACTGTACACCGGGGAGCTGTTTTTT. V is TRBV19 and J is TRBJ2-2; TRBD2 might be the D (6 bases). Germline V gene sequence: CDR1 LNHDA, CDR2 SQIVND (reference sequence). V was shortened by 6 bases and J by 3 bases, with 11 bases between the two germline ends. The CDR3 loop spans 14 amino acids.

The sample holds a few counts of this clonotype. The J gene is TRBJ1-1, the V gene TRBV27; TRBD1 matches 8 bases. The ends lost 5 bases at V and 5 bases at J; junction bases unmatched: 10. Germline CDR1 is MNHEY and CDR2 is SMNVEV (reference sequence). The CDR3 totals 15 residues. In DNA, the CDR3 is TGTGCCAGCAGTCGACAGGGGATTATGATGACTGAAGCTTTCTTT. It specifies CASSRQGIMMTEAFF.

V and J are TRBV6-1 and TRBJ1-5, with 7 positions matching TRBD1. CDR1 and CDR2 (germline): MNHNS, SASEGT. This CDR3 has 15 residues. With 7 bases clipped from V and 5 bases from J, the junction kept 11 bases outside the gene matches. CDR3 nucleotide sequence: TGTGCCAGCACCGCCGTGGGCGACAGGGATCAGCCCCAGCATTTT. It specifies CASTAVGDRDQPQHF.

The chain recombines TRBV28 with TRBJ1-3; 8 bases map to TRBD1. The CDR3 loop spans 14 amino acids. Germline CDR1 MDHEN, CDR2 SYDVKM. J gave up 5 bases and V 4 bases, and 4 bases lay outside the gene matches. The CDR3 sequence: CASSSQGVRNTIYF. In nucleotides, the CDR3 is TGTGCCAGCAGTTCACAGGGGGTTAGAAACACCATATATTTT.